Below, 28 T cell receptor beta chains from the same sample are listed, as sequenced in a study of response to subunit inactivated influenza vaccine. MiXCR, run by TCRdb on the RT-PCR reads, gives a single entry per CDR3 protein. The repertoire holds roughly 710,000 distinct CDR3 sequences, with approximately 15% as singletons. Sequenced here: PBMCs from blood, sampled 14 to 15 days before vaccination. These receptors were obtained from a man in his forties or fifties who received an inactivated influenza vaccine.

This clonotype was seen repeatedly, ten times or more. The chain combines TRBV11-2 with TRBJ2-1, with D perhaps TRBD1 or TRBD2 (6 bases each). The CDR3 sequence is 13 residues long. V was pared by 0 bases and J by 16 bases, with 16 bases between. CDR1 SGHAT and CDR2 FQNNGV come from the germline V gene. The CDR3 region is CASSLDRRGGGFF. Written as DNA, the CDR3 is TGTGCCAGCAGCTTAGATCGGCGCGGAGGGGGATTCTTC.

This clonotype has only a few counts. CDR3 region: CASTPDWAQASGEQFF. DNA of the CDR3: TGTGCCAGCACCCCCGACTGGGCCCAAGCGAGCGGTGAGCAGTTCTTC. V usage is TRBV6-1 and J usage is TRBJ2-1, with TRBD2 as a possible D gene (5 bases). The V gene's germline CDR1 is MNHNS and CDR2 SASEGT. The CDR3 loop spans 16 amino acids. V shed 7 bases and J shed 9 bases, with 25 bases lying between them.

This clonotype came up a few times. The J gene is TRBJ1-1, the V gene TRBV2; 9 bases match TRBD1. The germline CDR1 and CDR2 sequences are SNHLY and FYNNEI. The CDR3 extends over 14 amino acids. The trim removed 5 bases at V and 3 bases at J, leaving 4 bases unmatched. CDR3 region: CASSIQGADTEAFF. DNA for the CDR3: TGTGCCAGCAGTATACAGGGGGCGGACACTGAAGCTTTCTTT.

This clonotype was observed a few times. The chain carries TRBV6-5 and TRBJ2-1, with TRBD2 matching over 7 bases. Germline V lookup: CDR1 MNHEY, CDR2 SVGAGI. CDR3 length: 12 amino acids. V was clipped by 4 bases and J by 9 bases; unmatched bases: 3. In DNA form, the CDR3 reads TGTGCCAGCAGTTCAGGGAGGGGTGAGCAGTTCTTC. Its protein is CASSSGRGEQFF.

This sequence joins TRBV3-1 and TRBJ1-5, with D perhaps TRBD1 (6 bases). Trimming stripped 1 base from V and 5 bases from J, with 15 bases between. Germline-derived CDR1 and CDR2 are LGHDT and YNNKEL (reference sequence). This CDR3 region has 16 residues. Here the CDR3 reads CASSQGTGLLYQPQHF. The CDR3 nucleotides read TGTGCCAGCAGCCAAGGAACAGGGCTTTTATATCAGCCCCAGCATTTT.

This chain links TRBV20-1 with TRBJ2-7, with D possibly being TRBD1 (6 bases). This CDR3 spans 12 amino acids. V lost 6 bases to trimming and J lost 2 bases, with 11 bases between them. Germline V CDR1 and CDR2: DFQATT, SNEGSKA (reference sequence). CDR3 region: CSAKDRPYEQYF. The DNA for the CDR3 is TGCAGTGCAAAGGACAGACCCTACGAGCAGTACTTC.

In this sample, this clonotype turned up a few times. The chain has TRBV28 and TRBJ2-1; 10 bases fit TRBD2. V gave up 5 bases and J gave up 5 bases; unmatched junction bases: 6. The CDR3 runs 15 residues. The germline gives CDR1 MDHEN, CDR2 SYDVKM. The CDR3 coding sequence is TGTGCCAGCAGTATTAGCGGGGGGCCCGACAATGAGCAGTTCTTC. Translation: CASSISGGPDNEQFF.

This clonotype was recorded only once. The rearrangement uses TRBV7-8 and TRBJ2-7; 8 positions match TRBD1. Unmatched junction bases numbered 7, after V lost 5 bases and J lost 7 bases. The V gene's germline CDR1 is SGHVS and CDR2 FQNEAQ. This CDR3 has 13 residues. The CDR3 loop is CASSLSRDREQYF. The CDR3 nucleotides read TGTGCCAGCAGCCTGTCCCGGGACAGGGAGCAGTACTTC.

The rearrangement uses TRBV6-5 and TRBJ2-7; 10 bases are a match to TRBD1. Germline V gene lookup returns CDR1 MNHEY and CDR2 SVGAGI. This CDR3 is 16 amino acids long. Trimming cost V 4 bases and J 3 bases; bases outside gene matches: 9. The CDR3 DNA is TGTGCCAGCAGTTTCCGCCCCGGGACAGGGGACTACGAGCAGTACTTC. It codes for CASSFRPGTGDYEQYF.

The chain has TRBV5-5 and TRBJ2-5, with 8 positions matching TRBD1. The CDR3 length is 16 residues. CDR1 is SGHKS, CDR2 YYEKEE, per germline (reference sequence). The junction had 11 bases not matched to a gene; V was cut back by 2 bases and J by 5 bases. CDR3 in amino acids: CASSFQAQGAGETQYF. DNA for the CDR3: TGTGCCAGCAGCTTTCAAGCTCAGGGGGCAGGGGAGACCCAGTACTTC.

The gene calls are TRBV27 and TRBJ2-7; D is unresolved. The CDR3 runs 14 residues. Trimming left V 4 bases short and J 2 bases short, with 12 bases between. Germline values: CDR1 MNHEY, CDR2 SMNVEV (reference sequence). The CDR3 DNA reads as TGTGCCAGCAGTTCCGGGCAGGAGCCCTACGAGCAGTACTTC. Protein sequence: CASSSGQEPYEQYF.

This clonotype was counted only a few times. In nucleotides, the CDR3 is TGTGCCAGCAGATCAAACCCGGGACAACTGGGGACCCAGTACTTC. Protein sequence: CASRSNPGQLGTQYF. This chain links TRBV7-2 with TRBJ2-5; tentatively, D is TRBD1 (6 bases). The germline V gene has CDR1 SGHTA and CDR2 FQGNSA. Trimming removed 6 bases at V and 7 bases at J, with 21 bases between. The CDR3 consists of 15 residues.

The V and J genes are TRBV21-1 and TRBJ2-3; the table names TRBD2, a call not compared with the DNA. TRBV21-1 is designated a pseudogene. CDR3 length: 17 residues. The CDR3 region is CASSKSKGGLAGAPQYF. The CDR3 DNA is TGTGCCAGCAGCAAATCCAAGGGGGGACTAGCGGGAGCGCCGCAGTATTTT.

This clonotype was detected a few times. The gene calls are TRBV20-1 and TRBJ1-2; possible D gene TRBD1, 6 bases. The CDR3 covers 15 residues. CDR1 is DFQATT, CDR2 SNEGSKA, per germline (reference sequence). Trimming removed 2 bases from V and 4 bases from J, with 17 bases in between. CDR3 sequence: CSARLGGGLRYGYTF. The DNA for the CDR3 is TGCAGTGCTAGATTGGGCGGGGGGCTTCGCTATGGCTACACCTTC.

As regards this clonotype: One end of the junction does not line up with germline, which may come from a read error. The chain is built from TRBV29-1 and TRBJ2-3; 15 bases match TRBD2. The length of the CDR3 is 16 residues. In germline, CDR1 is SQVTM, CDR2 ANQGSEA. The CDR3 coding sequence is TGCAGCGTTGAAGGGACTAGCGGGAGGGGGACAGATACGCATTATTTT. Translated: CSVEGTSGRGTDTHYF.

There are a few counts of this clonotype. In DNA, the CDR3 is TGCGCCAGCAGCCAAGGCGGGTTTCTACGGGGTGTAGGCACCGGGGAGCTGTTTTTT. This encodes CASSQGGFLRGVGTGELFF. The rearrangement uses TRBV4-3 and TRBJ2-2; TRBD2 might be the D (5 bases). The V gene lost 1 base and the J gene lost 4 bases, with 22 bases spanning the gap. The V gene's germline CDR1 is LGHNA and CDR2 YSLEER. The CDR3 spans 19 residues.

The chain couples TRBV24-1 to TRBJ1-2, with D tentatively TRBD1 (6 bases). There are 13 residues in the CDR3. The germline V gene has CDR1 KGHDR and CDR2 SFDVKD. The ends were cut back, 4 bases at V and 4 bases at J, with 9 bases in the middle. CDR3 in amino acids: CATSERTAYGYTF. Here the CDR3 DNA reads TGTGCCACCAGTGAGCGGACAGCCTATGGCTACACCTTC.

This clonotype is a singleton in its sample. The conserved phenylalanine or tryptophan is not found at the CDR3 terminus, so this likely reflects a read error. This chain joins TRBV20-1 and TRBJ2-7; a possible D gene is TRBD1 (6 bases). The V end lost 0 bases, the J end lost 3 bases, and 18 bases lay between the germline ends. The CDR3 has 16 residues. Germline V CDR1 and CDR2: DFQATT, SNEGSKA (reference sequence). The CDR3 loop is CSAREGAQGINYEQYS. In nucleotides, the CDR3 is TGCAGTGCTAGAGAGGGGGCCCAGGGGATAAACTACGAGCAGTACTCC.

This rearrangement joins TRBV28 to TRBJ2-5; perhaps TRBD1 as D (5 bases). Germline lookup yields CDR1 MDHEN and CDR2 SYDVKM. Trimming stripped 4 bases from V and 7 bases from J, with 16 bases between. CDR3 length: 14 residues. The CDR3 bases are TGTGCCAGCAGTTACGGATCAGGTCAGGGGACCCAGTACTTC. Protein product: CASSYGSGQGTQYF.

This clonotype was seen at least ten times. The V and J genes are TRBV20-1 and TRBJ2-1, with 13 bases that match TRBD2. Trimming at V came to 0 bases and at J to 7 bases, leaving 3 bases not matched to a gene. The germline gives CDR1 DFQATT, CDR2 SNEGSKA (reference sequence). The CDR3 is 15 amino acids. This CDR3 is CSARETSGRLNEQFF. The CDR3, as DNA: TGCAGTGCTAGAGAGACTAGCGGGAGGCTTAATGAGCAGTTCTTC.

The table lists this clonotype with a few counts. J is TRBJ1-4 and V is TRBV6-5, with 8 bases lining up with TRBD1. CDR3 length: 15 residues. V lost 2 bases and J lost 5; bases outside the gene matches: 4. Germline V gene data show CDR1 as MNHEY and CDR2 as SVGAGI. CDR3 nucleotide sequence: TGTGCCAGCAGTTACGCGACAGGGGAAAATGAAAAACTGTTTTTT. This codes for CASSYATGENEKLFF.

In DNA form, the CDR3 reads TGTGCCAGCAGCTTAGCCGTGGCAGGGGTGAACACTGAAGCTTTCTTT. It translates to CASSLAVAGVNTEAFF. The rearrangement uses TRBV7-9 and TRBJ1-1; possible D gene TRBD1, 6 bases. CDR1 and CDR2 from the germline V gene are SEHNR and FQNEAQ (reference sequence). The ends were cut back, 0 bases at V and 0 bases at J, with 11 bases in the middle. The CDR3 has 16 amino acids.

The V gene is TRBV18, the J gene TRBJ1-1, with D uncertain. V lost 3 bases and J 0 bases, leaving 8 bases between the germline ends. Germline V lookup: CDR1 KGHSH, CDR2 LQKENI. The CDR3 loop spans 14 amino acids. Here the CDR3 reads CASSPAQMNTEAFF. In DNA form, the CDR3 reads TGTGCCAGCTCACCCGCCCAGATGAACACTGAAGCTTTCTTT.

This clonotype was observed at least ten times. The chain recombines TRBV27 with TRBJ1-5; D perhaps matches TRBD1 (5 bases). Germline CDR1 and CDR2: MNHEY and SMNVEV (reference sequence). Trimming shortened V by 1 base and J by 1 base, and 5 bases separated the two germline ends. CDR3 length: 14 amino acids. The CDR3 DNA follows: TGTGCCAGCAGTTTATACAGGAGCAATCAGCCCCAGCATTTT. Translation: CASSLYRSNQPQHF.

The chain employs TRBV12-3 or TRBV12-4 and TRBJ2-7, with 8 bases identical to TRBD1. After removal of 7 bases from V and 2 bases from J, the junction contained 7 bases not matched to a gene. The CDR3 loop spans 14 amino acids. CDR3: CASTRQGTTYEQYF. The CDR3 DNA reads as TGTGCCAGCACCCGACAGGGGACCACCTACGAGCAGTACTTC.

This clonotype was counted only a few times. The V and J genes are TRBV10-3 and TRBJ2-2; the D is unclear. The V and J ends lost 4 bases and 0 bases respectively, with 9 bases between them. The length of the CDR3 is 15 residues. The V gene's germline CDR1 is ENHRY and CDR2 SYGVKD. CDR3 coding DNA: TGTGCCATCAGTGCTGGTCACCCGAACACCGGGGAGCTGTTTTTT. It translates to CAISAGHPNTGELFF.

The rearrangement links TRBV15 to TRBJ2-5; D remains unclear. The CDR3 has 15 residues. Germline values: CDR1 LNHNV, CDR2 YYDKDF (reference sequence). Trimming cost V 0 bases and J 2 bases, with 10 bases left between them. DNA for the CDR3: TGTGCCACCAGCAGAGATCTGGCGGTACAAGAGACCCAGTACTTC. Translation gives CATSRDLAVQETQYF.

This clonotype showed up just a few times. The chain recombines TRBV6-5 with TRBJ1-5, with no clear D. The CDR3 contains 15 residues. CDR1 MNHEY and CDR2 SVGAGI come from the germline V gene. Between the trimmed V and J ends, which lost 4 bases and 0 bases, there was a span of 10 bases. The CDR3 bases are TGTGCCAGCAGTTTAACAGTTTATAGCAATCAGCCCCAGCATTTT. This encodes CASSLTVYSNQPQHF.